The subject of this entry is one TCR beta chain. Study processing details: Amplification of reference gene primers provided the estimated nucleated cell counts. TCRdb keeps only in-frame clones here, not all; method: immunoSEQ multiplex PCR. The V and J calls and clone size were taken over from that table, and D and trimming were inferred from the DNA. Among around 310,000 clones listed, 75% to 95% were seen once. This entry belongs to a study of blood T cell repertoires in COVID-19. Study context: Samples representing acute and convalescent COVID-19 were sourced from the United States, Italy and Spain. The analysed material was cDNA or gDNA that came from T cells, B-cell-depleted T cells, or PBMCs.

The CDR3 length is 13 residues. With V trimmed by 5 bases and J by 6 bases, 4 bases remained unmatched. Germline CDR1 SGHNT, CDR2 YYREEE (reference sequence). Seattle participants joined during active infection and were tracked over time. Sequenced material: peripheral blood. The genes are TRBV5-4 and TRBJ1-2, with 10 bases that match TRBD1. This TCR was sampled from a woman aged 30 to 39 with COVID-19, enrolled during active disease. The CDR3: CASRWTGGHGYTF. The CDR3 DNA is TGTGCCAGCAGATGGACAGGGGGGCATGGCTACACCTTC.